These 9 T cell receptor beta chains were all obtained from the same sample, sequenced in a study of T-cell reconstitution after alpha-beta-depleted transplantation in children. Unique molecular identifiers were incorporated into the prepared TCRbeta library. MiXCR, applied by TCRdb to the PCR reads, yields one record per CDR3 protein. The profile covers about 260,000 distinct CDR3 sequences, with 7.5% to 9.5% appearing a single time and approximately 6% taken by the ten largest. The specimen was PBMCs, mostly from graft donor cells, collected 180 days after TCRalphabeta/CD19-depleted stem cell transplant. The receptors here all came from a male patient aged 10 to 17 who had a stem cell transplant for acute lymphoblastic leukemia, so the T cells may come from the graft donor.

This clonotype was seen at least ten times. The gene calls are TRBV7-3 and TRBJ2-2; D unclear. The length of the CDR3 is 12 residues. V was pared by 1 base and J by 6 bases, with 3 bases between. Germline V lookup: CDR1 SGHTA, CDR2 FQGTGA. CDR3 sequence: CASSLRPGELFF. CDR3 bases: TGTGCCAGCAGCTTAAGACCCGGGGAGCTGTTTTTT.

This clonotype was found many times. The chain joins TRBV10-3 to TRBJ2-1; D is unclear. The CDR3 consists of 11 residues. Germline CDR1 is ENHRY and CDR2 is SYGVKD. The germline V and J ends were trimmed by 8 bases and 9 bases, with 11 bases remaining between them. The CDR3 DNA reads TGTGCCATCCAATCAGTTTCTGAGCAGTTCTTC. As protein: CAIQSVSEQFF.

This clonotype was detected many times. The chain recombines TRBV10-3 with TRBJ2-7, with 9 bases matching TRBD1. Germline V gene data show CDR1 as ENHRY and CDR2 as SYGVKD. CDR3 length: 13 residues. V dropped 8 bases and J dropped 2; count of bases not matched to a gene: 4. The CDR3 DNA reads as TGTGCCATCCGGGACAGGGAAGCCTACGAGCAGTACTTC. It yields the protein CAIRDREAYEQYF.

This clonotype was seen at least ten times. The chain couples TRBV5-4 to TRBJ2-3; 9 bases map to TRBD2. The V segment lost 5 bases and the J segment 2 bases; nucleotides outside the gene matches: 6. Germline-derived CDR1 and CDR2 are SGHNT and YYREEE (reference sequence). CDR3 length: 15 amino acids. This CDR3 is CASRPGTSHTDTQYF. Here the CDR3 DNA reads TGTGCCAGCAGACCCGGGACTAGCCACACAGATACGCAGTATTTT. The complete variable domain, with remaining parts taken from reference TRBV5-4 and TRBJ2-3, reads ETGVTQSPTHLIKTRGQQVTLRCSSQSGHNTVSWYQQALGQGPQFIFQYYREEENGRGNFPPRFSGLQFPNYSSELNVNALELDDSALYLCASRPGTSHTDTQYFGPGTRLTVL.

This clonotype was counted many times. The J gene is TRBJ1-4, the V gene TRBV9; TRBD1 matches at 8 bases. The CDR3 sequence is 16 residues long. The germline CDR1 and CDR2 sequences are SGDLS and YYNGEE. Losses at the gene ends were 3 bases for V and 0 bases for J; bases not matched to a gene: 4. CDR3 nucleotides: TGTGCCAGCAGCGCCGGACAGGGAGCAACTAATGAAAAACTGTTTTTT. Residues: CASSAGQGATNEKLFF.

Ten or more counts support this clonotype. The chain uses TRBV12-3 or TRBV12-4 and TRBJ1-1; D is perhaps TRBD1 (5 bases). Trimming shortened V by 5 bases and J by 3 bases, and 13 bases separated the two germline ends. The CDR3 runs to 14 residues. CDR3 residues: CASSPGELDTEAFF. CDR3 in DNA: TGTGCCAGCAGTCCGGGGGAATTGGACACTGAAGCTTTCTTT.

In this sample, this clonotype turned up many times. This sequence joins TRBV10-3 and TRBJ2-1, with no clear D. V was cut by 3 bases and J by 3 bases, with 0 bases left in between. Looked up from germline, CDR1 is ENHRY and CDR2 is SYGVKD. This CDR3 region has 11 residues. CDR3 in DNA: TGTGCCATCAGTGACTACAATGAGCAGTTCTTC. This gives the protein CAISDYNEQFF.

This clonotype was seen repeatedly, ten times or more. V gene TRBV9 combines with J gene TRBJ1-1; D is undetermined. Germline CDR1 reads SGDLS; CDR2 reads YYNGEE. The germline V and J ends were trimmed by 3 bases and 3 bases, with 6 bases remaining between them. This CDR3 is built from 12 residues. The CDR3 nucleotides read TGTGCCAGCAGCGGGGGAGACACTGAAGCTTTCTTT. Translation gives CASSGGDTEAFF. The complete variable domain, with remaining parts taken from reference TRBV9 and TRBJ1-1, reads DSGVTQTPKHLITATGQRVTLRCSPRSGDLSVYWYQQSLDQGLQFLIQYYNGEERAKGNILERFSAQQFPDLHSELNLSSLELGDSALYFCASSGGDTEAFFGQGTRLTVV.

This clonotype was seen a few times. The V and J genes are TRBV7-8 and TRBJ2-7; D gene ambiguous. Germline V gives CDR1 SGHVS, CDR2 FQNEAQ. The V and J ends lost 2 bases and 5 bases respectively, with 10 bases between them. The CDR3 covers 13 residues. CDR3 sequence reads: CASSLLRFHEQYF. The CDR3 nucleotides read TGTGCCAGCAGCTTACTCCGATTCCACGAGCAGTACTTC.